The 2 T cell receptor beta chains given below trace back to one sample, sequenced in a study of a mutant IDH1 vaccine in newly diagnosed glioma. Time point indicated: week 47, end of study. Vaccination used 300 ug of mutant IDH1 20-mer peptide per dose, with topical imiquimod. Their antigens are not known. Generated by immunoSEQ multiplex PCR, the TCRdb table keeps only in-frame clones and is missing some. The sample records more than 30,000 clones, roughly 90% being singletons. The specimen comprised PBMCs, sampled from a glioma patient whose treatment included an IDH1 peptide vaccine. These receptor sequences come from a woman aged 40 to 50 with glioma.

The chain is built from TRBV10-3 and TRBJ2-7, with D maybe TRBD2 (6 bases). The V end was cut by 5 bases, the J end by 0 bases, with 11 bases between. This CDR3 spans 14 amino acids. Germline loops: CDR1 ENHRY, CDR2 SYGVKD. Written as DNA, the CDR3 is TGTGCCATCAGTCGGGACTTACGCTCCTACGAGCAGTACTTC. It yields the protein CAISRDLRSYEQYF.

The rearrangement joins TRBV4-1 to TRBJ1-4; weak D call: TRBD1 (5 bases). V lost 2 bases, J lost 0 bases, and 16 bases lay in between. Germline lookup yields CDR1 MGHRA and CDR2 YSYEKL. This CDR3 region has 18 residues. This CDR3 is CASSQPWPGGTTNEKLFF. The CDR3 region has the DNA TGCGCCAGCAGCCAACCTTGGCCCGGGGGGACAACTAATGAAAAACTGTTTTTT.